This section outlines one T cell receptor (beta chain) sequence together with its context. Its target is unknown. V lost 1 base and J 4 bases, leaving 8 bases between the germline ends. The CDR3 is 14 residues long. Germline CDR1 reads MDHEN; CDR2 reads SYDVKM. Measured with immunoSEQ multiplex PCR; TCRdb has only the in-frame clones, and not every one. The sample holds roughly 35,000 clones, around 79% seen once. This sample was taken from a study of OX40 agonist ivuxolimab in advanced cancers. Looking at the study overall: Ivuxolimab, an agonistic anti-OX40 (CD134) antibody, was given to patients. Partial responses, seen in three patients, involved one hepatocellular carcinoma and two cutaneous melanomas. Prior therapy, whether anti-PD-1, anti-PD-L1 or anti-CTLA-4, was allowed, and 40% had some.

The study, taken as a whole, reports: Expanded peripheral T cells had an undetermined antigen specificity.

This chain connects TRBV28 to TRBJ1-5; the D is unclear. The receptor was derived from an adult with an advanced solid tumor such as melanoma, head and neck, liver or kidney cancer. The sample in question was CD4+ or CD8+ T cells sorted from blood, obtained in a trial of the OX40 agonist ivuxolimab. The CDR3 coding sequence is TGTGCCAGCAGTTTATTTCTGGGTAATCAGCCCCAGCATTTT. It yields the protein CASSLFLGNQPQHF.